The 30 T cell receptor beta chains reported below all come from one sample, sequenced in a study of blood T cell repertoires in COVID-19. Here immunoSEQ multiplex PCR was the method, and the copy in TCRdb shows in-frame clones only, minus some. The data hold about 300,000 clones, with roughly 90% observed a single time. The sequenced sample was peripheral blood. The source is a woman in her twenties or thirties with COVID-19, enrolled during active disease.

The chain couples TRBV4-3 to TRBJ2-3; 8 bases map to TRBD2. The V segment lost 0 bases and the J segment 1 base; nucleotides outside the gene matches: 6. Germline assignment: CDR1 LGHNA and CDR2 YSLEER. The CDR3 is made up of 17 amino acids. In DNA form, the CDR3 reads TGCGCCAGCAGCCAAGAGTTCTTTAGCGGGGGCACAGATACGCAGTATTTT. It translates to CASSQEFFSGGTDTQYF.

The rearrangement uses TRBV7-2 and TRBJ2-1; TRBD2 agrees at 7 bases. The CDR3 runs 13 residues. Germline values: CDR1 SGHTA, CDR2 FQGNSA. V gave up 5 bases and J gave up 12 bases; unmatched junction bases: 10. The CDR3: CASSISRSGGQFF. DNA of the CDR3: TGTGCCAGCAGCATCTCTAGATCGGGGGGGCAGTTCTTC.

The V call is TRBV2, the J call TRBJ1-2, with a tentative D call TRBD1 (5 bases). Looked up from germline, CDR1 is SNHLY and CDR2 is FYNNEI. The CDR3 runs to 13 residues. V was trimmed by 8 bases and J by 0 bases, leaving 10 bases between them. CDR3 sequence (DNA): TGTGCCAGCTCCCTGGACACTAACTATGGCTACACCTTC. Its protein is CASSLDTNYGYTF.

V usage is TRBV7-9 and J usage is TRBJ1-1, with a weak D call TRBD1 (6 bases). From germline, CDR1 is SEHNR and CDR2 FQNEAQ (reference sequence). The CDR3 covers 14 residues. The V end was cut by 5 bases, the J end by 1 base, with 11 bases between. The CDR3 reads CASSGPTGNTEAFF. CDR3 bases: TGTGCCAGCAGCGGACCGACAGGGAACACTGAAGCTTTCTTT.

This chain connects TRBV3-1 (or the pseudogene TRBV3-2) to TRBJ1-1, with D possibly matching TRBD1 (5 bases). V was cut by 1 base and J by 8 bases, with 14 bases left in between. This CDR3 region has 14 residues. Germline-derived CDR1 and CDR2 are LGHDT and YNNKEL (reference sequence). The CDR3 sequence: CASSQVLGQGEAFF. As DNA, the CDR3 is TGTGCCAGCAGCCAAGTTCTTGGGCAGGGAGAAGCTTTCTTT.

The chain joins TRBV28 to TRBJ2-7; 8 bases line up with TRBD1. The CDR3 length is 15 residues. With V trimmed by 3 bases and J by 5 bases, 9 bases remained unmatched. Per the germline V gene, CDR1 is MDHEN and CDR2 is SYDVKM. In DNA form, the CDR3 reads TGTGCCAGCAGTTTCTTACAGGGGGGCGGGGACGAGCAGTACTTC. Its translation: CASSFLQGGGDEQYF.

The rearrangement uses TRBV5-6 and TRBJ2-5, with TRBD1 matching over 8 bases. In germline, CDR1 is SGHDT, CDR2 YYEEEE. V was pared by 2 bases and J by 4 bases, with 7 bases of the junction left unmatched. The CDR3 sequence is 15 residues long. In nucleotides, the CDR3 is TGTGCCAGCAGCTTCCTGGACAGGGTCCCAGAGACCCAGTACTTC. Amino acid sequence: CASSFLDRVPETQYF.

The chain uses TRBV5-1 and TRBJ2-5; 9 bases fit TRBD1. Germline CDR1 and CDR2: SGHRS and YFSETQ. V dropped 5 bases and J dropped 5; count of bases not matched to a gene: 19. The CDR3 has 18 amino acids. For the CDR3, the DNA is TGCGCCAGCAGTGGCGGGCTGGCCGGACAGGGGCGGGGGGAGACCCAGTACTTC. It encodes CASSGGLAGQGRGETQYF. Based on the CDR3 plus reference TRBV5-1 and TRBJ2-5, the full variable domain is KAGVTQTPRYLIKTRGQQVTLSCSPISGHRSVSWYQQTPGQGLQFLFEYFSETQRNKGNFPGRFSGRQFSNSRSEMNVSTLELGDSALYLCASSGGLAGQGRGETQYFGPGTRLLVL.

This sequence joins TRBV6-7 and TRBJ1-1; D ambiguous. TRBV6-7 is an open reading frame whose function is uncertain. This CDR3 spans 16 amino acids. Trimming took 3 bases from V and 5 from J, leaving 19 bases between them. The DNA for the CDR3 is TGTGCCAGCAGTTATGGGAGGGCTCCCATGTGGACTGAAGCTTTCTTT. Amino acids: CASSYGRAPMWTEAFF.

This clone was seen once. Other DNA sequences of this sample code for an identical CDR3. CDR3 sequence (DNA): TGTGCCAGCAGCTTCGGTACAGGAAAGGAGACCCAGTACTTC. Translating it yields CASSFGTGKETQYF. The rearrangement joins TRBV5-8 to TRBJ2-5, with TRBD1 as a possible D gene (5 bases). Trimming removed 2 bases at V and 5 bases at J, with 13 bases between. Germline V gives CDR1 SGHTS, CDR2 YDEGEE. There are 14 residues in the CDR3. Filled out from reference TRBV5-8 and TRBJ2-5, the complete variable domain reads EAGVTQSPTHLIKTRGQQATLRCSPISGHTSVYWYQQALGLGLQFLLWYDEGEERNRGNFPPRFSGRQFPNYSSELNVNALELEDSALYLCASSFGTGKETQYFGPGTRLLVL.

The chain is built from TRBV18 and TRBJ2-3; tentatively, D is TRBD2 (6 bases). Germline CDR1 reads KGHSH; CDR2 reads LQKENI. The length of the CDR3 is 16 residues. V lost 1 base and J lost 2, with 13 bases in between. This chain's CDR3 is CASSPLSAGHTDTQYF. CDR3 coding DNA: TGTGCCAGCTCACCACTTTCGGCGGGGCACACAGATACGCAGTATTTT.

V gene TRBV19 combines with J gene TRBJ2-1; D gene ambiguous. CDR1 LNHDA and CDR2 SQIVND come from the germline V gene (reference sequence). Trimming took 1 base from V and 5 from J, leaving 9 bases between them. The CDR3 has 14 amino acids. The CDR3 reads CASSIAAGDNEQFF. CDR3 nucleotides: TGTGCCAGTAGTATAGCTGCAGGTGACAATGAGCAGTTCTTC. The entire variable domain, with the rest obtained from reference TRBV19 and TRBJ2-1, is as follows: DGGITQSPKYLFRKEGQNVTLSCEQNLNHDAMYWYRQDPGQGLRLIYYSQIVNDFQKGDIAEGYSVSREKKESFPLTVTSAQKNPTAFYLCASSIAAGDNEQFFGPGTRLTVL.

The gene calls are TRBV9 and TRBJ1-6; D may be TRBD1 (5 bases). The CDR3 covers 15 residues. V dropped 4 bases and J dropped 10 bases, with 18 bases sitting between them. Germline V CDR1 and CDR2: SGDLS, YYNGEE. CDR3 sequence reads: CASSLDTGRFSPLHF. The CDR3, as DNA: TGTGCCAGCAGCCTAGACACAGGTCGTTTCTCACCCCTCCACTTT.

This sequence joins TRBV11-1 and TRBJ2-5; 8 bases fit TRBD1. Trimming took 5 bases from V and 1 from J; bases not matched to a gene: 9. The CDR3 is 16 residues long. CDR1 SGHAT and CDR2 FQDESV come from the germline V gene (reference sequence). CDR3 sequence reads: CASSLGTGDFQETQYF. DNA for the CDR3: TGTGCCAGCAGCCTGGGGACAGGAGACTTCCAAGAGACCCAGTACTTC.

V and J are TRBV6-5 and TRBJ2-1, with 13 positions matching TRBD2. The germline gives CDR1 MNHEY, CDR2 SVGAGI. With V trimmed by 7 bases and J by 9 bases, 6 bases remained unmatched. This CDR3 spans 14 amino acids. The CDR3 loop reads CASIRLAGGAEQFF. The CDR3 nucleotides read TGTGCCAGCATCAGACTAGCGGGGGGTGCTGAGCAGTTCTTC.

There are many counts of this clone. This chain joins TRBV6-1 and TRBJ2-3; 8 bases fit TRBD2. V dropped 1 base and J dropped 0; count of bases not matched to a gene: 0. The CDR3 consists of 15 residues. Per the germline V gene, CDR1 is MNHNS and CDR2 is SASEGT. The DNA for the CDR3 is TGTGCCAGCAGTGAAGTAGCGGGAAGCACAGATACGCAGTATTTT. This codes for CASSEVAGSTDTQYF.

The chain couples TRBV19 to TRBJ1-2, with 7 positions matching TRBD1. Per germline, CDR1 LNHDA and CDR2 SQIVND (reference sequence). This CDR3 has 17 residues. The ends lost 7 bases at V and 2 bases at J; junction bases unmatched: 16. CDR3 in amino acids: CASTPAAGRGQNYGYTF. As DNA, the CDR3 is TGTGCCAGTACCCCCGCCGCGGGAAGGGGACAGAACTATGGCTACACCTTC.

The J gene is TRBJ1-2, the V gene TRBV11-3; TRBD1 matches at 8 bases. CDR3 size: 14 residues. Looked up from germline, CDR1 is SGHNT and CDR2 is YENEEA. V dropped 4 bases and J dropped 5; count of bases not matched to a gene: 6. CDR3 nucleotide sequence: TGTGCCAGCAGCTCTAGGACAGGGAAGTATGGCTACACCTTC. Residues: CASSSRTGKYGYTF.

CDR3 sequence (DNA): TGCAGCACCCGGGACTCCTCATACGAGCAGTACTTC. Its protein is CSTRDSSYEQYF. The rearrangement uses TRBV29-1 and TRBJ2-7; D may be TRBD2 (6 bases). The CDR3 sequence is 12 residues long. Germline values: CDR1 SQVTM, CDR2 ANQGSEA. Trimming removed 8 bases at V and 4 bases at J, with 15 bases between.

This clone turned up a few times. The chain joins TRBV5-5 to TRBJ2-2; tentative D call: TRBD1 (5 bases). The CDR3 is made up of 14 amino acids. Trimming took 7 bases from V and 1 from J, leaving 11 bases between them. Germline V gene sequence: CDR1 SGHKS, CDR2 YYEKEE (reference sequence). The chain's CDR3 is CASAWQGNTGELFF. CDR3 sequence (DNA): TGTGCCAGCGCTTGGCAGGGGAACACCGGGGAGCTGTTTTTT.

The V call is TRBV4-1, the J call TRBJ1-4, with D perhaps matching TRBD1 (5 bases). The germline gives CDR1 MGHRA, CDR2 YSYEKL. Trimming took off 7 bases at V and 10 bases at J, with 16 bases between the two ends. The CDR3 sequence is 13 residues long. CDR3 DNA sequence: TGCGCCAGCAACACGGGGGAGGGGAGAAAACTGTTTTTT. This encodes CASNTGEGRKLFF.

The V call is TRBV5-4, the J call TRBJ1-1, with D perhaps TRBD1 (5 bases). Between the trimmed V and J ends, which lost 0 bases and 4 bases, there was a span of 10 bases. CDR3 length: 14 residues. Germline V gives CDR1 SGHNT, CDR2 YYREEE (reference sequence). The CDR3 nucleotides read TGTGCCAGCAGCTTGGGGTTGGGGCTCACTGAAGCTTTCTTT. This sequence encodes CASSLGLGLTEAFF.

The chain employs TRBV11-2 and TRBJ1-2; no firm D call. The germline gives CDR1 SGHAT, CDR2 FQNNGV. This CDR3 contains 12 residues. V was shortened by 1 base and J by 8 bases, with 8 bases between the two germline ends. CDR3 DNA: TGTGCCAGCAGCTTAGGGCCGGGGGGCTACACCTTC. It yields the protein CASSLGPGGYTF.

J is TRBJ2-2 and V is TRBV6-2 or TRBV6-3; 13 nucleotides agree with TRBD2. This CDR3 is 17 amino acids long. V was pared by 6 bases and J by 5 bases, with 9 bases of the junction left unmatched. Germline CDR1 MNHEY, CDR2 SVGEGT. The CDR3 nucleotides are TGTGCCAGCAGCGGACTAGCGGGGGCCCCGGGGACCGGGGAGCTGTTTTTT. It yields the protein CASSGLAGAPGTGELFF.

The genes are TRBV6-1 and TRBJ2-5; D is undetermined. The CDR3 contains 13 residues. V lost 3 bases and J lost 0, with 5 bases in between. The germline V gene has CDR1 MNHNS and CDR2 SASEGT. CDR3 sequence (DNA): TGTGCCAGCAGTGATACATACCAAGAGACCCAGTACTTC. Translated, it gives CASSDTYQETQYF.

This clone appeared a single time. The chain uses TRBV24-1 and TRBJ2-5; D unresolved. This CDR3 contains 15 residues. Trimming took off 4 bases at V and 2 bases at J, with 13 bases between the two ends. Germline V gene lookup returns CDR1 KGHDR and CDR2 SFDVKD. CDR3 residues: CATSDPRLPQETQYF. In nucleotides, the CDR3 is TGTGCCACCAGTGACCCGCGGCTCCCGCAAGAGACCCAGTACTTC.

The gene calls are TRBV6-7 and TRBJ2-7, with D possibly being TRBD2 (7 bases). TRBV6-7 is an ORF, with its function uncertain. There are 16 residues in the CDR3. With 4 bases removed from V and 3 bases from J, the gap between germline ends came to 19 bases. The CDR3 DNA follows: TGTGCCAGCAGTTCTCCGGGGGGCCCCAGGGGCTACGAGCAGTACGTC. This sequence encodes CASSSPGGPRGYEQYV.

The CDR3 sequence is CASVVTGNSPLHF. The CDR3, as DNA: TGTGCCAGCGTGGTCACAGGCAATTCACCCCTCCACTTT. The chain recombines TRBV2 with TRBJ1-6, with D maybe TRBD1 (5 bases). There are 13 residues in the CDR3. Trimming took off 8 bases at V and 7 bases at J, with 12 bases between the two ends. Germline loops: CDR1 SNHLY, CDR2 FYNNEI.

The chain recombines TRBV19 with TRBJ2-1; 9 bases are shared with TRBD1. The CDR3 contains 18 residues. The V gene's germline CDR1 is LNHDA and CDR2 SQIVND (reference sequence). After removal of 6 bases from V and 3 bases from J, the junction contained 15 bases not matched to a gene. Here the CDR3 DNA reads TGTGCCAGTAGCTACAGGGGGCGCGACGGAGTAGGCTACAATGAGCAGTTCTTC. Its protein is CASSYRGRDGVGYNEQFF. The variable domain in full, completed from reference TRBV19 and TRBJ2-1, reads DGGITQSPKYLFRKEGQNVTLSCEQNLNHDAMYWYRQDPGQGLRLIYYSQIVNDFQKGDIAEGYSVSREKKESFPLTVTSAQKNPTAFYLCASSYRGRDGVGYNEQFFGPGTRLTVL.

The table lists this clone with a few counts. The CDR3 protein is CASSQGGTGVNQPQHF. CDR3 DNA sequence: TGTGCCAGCAGCCAAGGAGGGACAGGAGTTAATCAGCCCCAGCATTTT. This chain connects TRBV4-2 to TRBJ1-5; 8 bases line up with TRBD1. The V and J ends lost 1 base and 4 bases, in that order; junction bases with no gene match: 6. Germline V gene lookup returns CDR1 LGHNA and CDR2 YNFKEQ. This CDR3 region has 16 residues.